This T cell receptor (beta chain) was identified in a study of blood T cell repertoires in COVID-19. This table comes from immunoSEQ multiplex PCR, and its TCRdb copy is limited to in-frame clones, with some not included. The sample consists of 450,000 to 500,000 clones, 70% to 90% of them appearing once. The specimen was peripheral blood. The receptor was derived from a human donor in a cohort sampled during active COVID-19.

The CDR3: CASSLERQGRTGELFF. Here the CDR3 DNA reads TGTGCCAGCAGCTTAGAGAGACAGGGGAGAACCGGGGAGCTGTTTTTT. The genes are TRBV11-3 and TRBJ2-2, with 8 bases lining up with TRBD1. Trimming cost V 0 bases and J 5 bases; bases outside gene matches: 5. The V gene's germline CDR1 is SGHNT and CDR2 YENEEA. The CDR3 contains 16 residues.